What follows describes a single TCR beta chain. In the same sample, other DNA sequences code for this CDR3. This entry belongs to a study of control samples from healthy donors and cancer patients. Here immunoSEQ multiplex PCR was the method, and the copy in TCRdb shows in-frame clones only, minus some. The sample has under 95,000 clones, roughly 82% seen once. V was pared by 0 bases and J by 2 bases, with 2 bases of the junction left unmatched. The CDR3 extends over 14 amino acids. The germline gives CDR1 SGHRS, CDR2 YFSETQ. V and J are TRBV5-1 and TRBJ2-7, with 7 bases that match TRBD2. Material for sequencing was blood. The receptor was isolated from a man aged 50-60 years in good health. The CDR3 DNA sequence: TGCGCCAGCAGCTTGGTAAGCGGGACCTACGAGCAGTACTTC. This encodes CASSLVSGTYEQYF.